The clone carrying this TCR beta chain has a single count. Its antigen remains unknown. Assay: immunoSEQ multiplex PCR; the TCRdb copy retains only in-frame clones and omits some. The repertoire includes nearly 50,000 clones, 65% to 75% of them detected once, and approximately 5.6% sits in the top ten. The record originates from a study of vaccination effects on CD4 cells after COVID-19. Overall study findings and caveats: Few convalescent patients were studied, and early post-infection samples were lacking. Clonal contraction was marked in infection- and vaccine-induced clones late after vaccination.

The CDR3 is 14 amino acids. Deletions cut 3 bases from V and 0 bases from J, with 8 bases between. Germline V gene sequence: CDR1 ENHRY, CDR2 SYGVKD. With roughly 9 days of culture completed, CD4+ T cells were isolated. This individual contracted SARS-CoV-2 between March and December 2020, as verified by PCR. Participants received two doses of either the BNT162b2 or mRNA-1273 vaccine. The chain couples TRBV10-3 to TRBJ1-1; D is uncertain. The sequencing here drew on CD4+ T cells from PBMCs cultured without peptide, taken after COVID-19 vaccination. This TCR came from a human donor who had a prior SARS-CoV-2 infection. The DNA of the CDR3 is TGTGCCATCAGTGACCAGAATCTGAACACTGAAGCTTTCTTT. This sequence encodes CAISDQNLNTEAFF.